The 21 T cell receptor beta chains below come from one sample, sequenced in a study of blood T cell repertoires in COVID-19. The method was immunoSEQ multiplex PCR; TCRdb's version includes in-frame clones alone and lacks a portion of them. The data contain 150,000 to 200,000 clones, more than 75% of them singletons. The sequenced material came from PBMCs or T cells enriched from blood (not recorded which). The receptor source for this set is a woman aged 50 to 65 with acute COVID-19.

V usage is TRBV6-5 and J usage is TRBJ1-1; a possible D gene is TRBD1 (5 bases). The germline V gene has CDR1 MNHEY and CDR2 SVGAGI. The CDR3 runs to 14 residues. With 7 bases removed from V and 9 bases from J, the gap between germline ends came to 21 bases. The CDR3 DNA reads as TGTGCCAGCACCTTGAAATGGGGGGTGACGAAAGCTTTCTTT. Protein sequence: CASTLKWGVTKAFF.

This clone qualifies as medium-sized. The chain couples TRBV6-6 to TRBJ1-5, with D unresolved. V was shortened by 5 bases and J by 4 bases, with 21 bases between the two germline ends. Germline assignment: CDR1 MNHNY and CDR2 SVGAGI (reference sequence). The CDR3 has 17 residues. CDR3 in DNA: TGTGCCAGCAGTCCGCCGGCCAGTCGGGTCAATAATCAGCCCCAGCATTTT. Its translation is CASSPPASRVNNQPQHF.

The rearrangement links TRBV5-4 to TRBJ1-5, with TRBD1 identical over 8 bases. Germline lookup yields CDR1 SGHNT and CDR2 YYREEE (reference sequence). V was pared by 0 bases and J by 6 bases, with 8 bases of the junction left unmatched. This CDR3 comprises 16 residues. Here the CDR3 DNA reads TGTGCCAGCAGCTTGGTGGGACAGGTGCGGGGTCAGCCCCAGCATTTT. This codes for CASSLVGQVRGQPQHF.

This clone has only one observation. The V call is TRBV6-4, the J call TRBJ2-2; 7 bases match TRBD2. The V gene end was trimmed by 8 bases and the J gene end by 5 bases; junction bases not matched to a gene: 5. Germline values: CDR1 MRHNA, CDR2 SNTAGT. The CDR3 is made up of 13 amino acids. CDR3: CASSTSETGELFF. CDR3 in DNA: TGTGCCAGCTCAACTAGCGAGACCGGGGAGCTGTTTTTT.

This clone was picked up one time. The gene calls are TRBV28 and TRBJ2-1, with 9 bases aligning to TRBD1. J gave up 9 bases and V 5 bases, and 14 bases lay outside the gene matches. This CDR3 is 16 amino acids long. From germline, CDR1 is MDHEN and CDR2 SYDVKM. CDR3 sequence reads: CASSPPLGTGQSEQFF. The CDR3 region has the DNA TGTGCCAGCAGTCCCCCTTTGGGGACAGGGCAGAGTGAGCAGTTCTTC.

The chain recombines TRBV5-1 with TRBJ1-4, with unresolved D. CDR1 SGHRS and CDR2 YFSETQ come from the germline V gene. V was cut by 0 bases and J by 8 bases, with 11 bases left in between. The CDR3 contains 14 residues. The CDR3 nucleotides are TGCGCCAGCAGCTTGGGTGTCGGCGGGGAAAAACTGTTTTTT. It specifies CASSLGVGGEKLFF.

As concerns this clone: A read error is the likely source, as a far larger clone sits one nucleotide away. The J gene is TRBJ2-2, the V gene TRBV7-3; TRBD2 matches at 8 bases. The CDR3 runs to 14 residues. Trimming took 5 bases from V and 7 from J; bases not matched to a gene: 6. Germline V CDR1 and CDR2: SGHTA, FQGTGA. CDR3 DNA: TGTGCCAGCAGCGAGCGGGGGAGCGGCGGGGAGCTGTTTTTT. This translates into CASSERGSGGELFF.

The chain employs TRBV27 and TRBJ1-2; D gene uncertain. The CDR3 consists of 14 residues. The V end was cut by 4 bases, the J end by 5 bases, with 14 bases between. CDR1 is MNHEY, CDR2 SMNVEV, per germline (reference sequence). The CDR3 DNA is TGTGCCAGCAGTTGGGCAGCCTCTGAGTATGGCTACACCTTC. Protein: CASSWAASEYGYTF.

The rearrangement joins TRBV28 to TRBJ1-1, with D hard to call. Germline V CDR1 and CDR2: MDHEN, SYDVKM. Trimming shortened V by 3 bases and J by 1 base, and 12 bases separated the two germline ends. This CDR3 spans 15 amino acids. The CDR3 loop reads CASSFPGSANTEAFF. CDR3 in DNA: TGTGCCAGCAGTTTCCCCGGGTCTGCGAACACTGAAGCTTTCTTT.

The rearrangement uses TRBV5-5 and TRBJ1-4; 9 bases are a match to TRBD1. Germline loops: CDR1 SGHKS, CDR2 YYEKEE (reference sequence). CDR3 length: 16 amino acids. V gave up 2 bases and J gave up 7 bases; unmatched junction bases: 9. The CDR3 loop is CASSLFLTGGIEKLFF. The CDR3 nucleotides are TGTGCCAGCAGCTTATTCCTGACAGGGGGGATTGAAAAACTGTTTTTT. Looking up the rest from reference TRBV5-5 and TRBJ1-4 gives the full variable domain: DAGVTQSPTHLIKTRGQQVTLRCSPISGHKSVSWYQQVLGQGPQFIFQYYEKEERGRGNFPDRFSARQFPNYSSELNVNALLLGDSALYLCASSLFLTGGIEKLFFGSGTQLSVL.

This rearrangement joins TRBV5-1 to TRBJ1-2, with TRBD1 matching 7 bases. This CDR3 is 14 amino acids long. Per the germline V gene, CDR1 is SGHRS and CDR2 is YFSETQ. The junction had 7 bases not matched to a gene; V was cut back by 1 base and J by 7 bases. The DNA of the CDR3 is TGCGCCAGCAGCTTGTCCGGACAGGTTCCTGGCTACACCTTC. It codes for CASSLSGQVPGYTF. Filled out from reference TRBV5-1 and TRBJ1-2, the complete variable domain reads KAGVTQTPRYLIKTRGQQVTLSCSPISGHRSVSWYQQTPGQGLQFLFEYFSETQRNKGNFPGRFSGRQFSNSRSEMNVSTLELGDSALYLCASSLSGQVPGYTFGSGTRLTVV.

The J gene is TRBJ1-3, the V gene TRBV9; no definite D call. The CDR3 runs to 16 residues. The germline V and J ends were trimmed by 0 bases and 2 bases, with 12 bases remaining between them. Germline CDR1 is SGDLS and CDR2 is YYNGEE. This CDR3 reads CASSVGPLGTGNTIYF. In nucleotides, the CDR3 is TGTGCCAGCAGCGTAGGGCCGCTGGGCACTGGAAACACCATATATTTT.

V usage is TRBV7-2 and J usage is TRBJ1-3; no definite D call. The germline V gene encodes CDR1 SGHTA and CDR2 FQGNSA. The CDR3 totals 13 residues. Trimming took off 8 bases at V and 4 bases at J, with 12 bases between the two ends. CDR3 sequence reads: CASGPLQGNTIYF. DNA of the CDR3: TGTGCCAGCGGCCCTTTACAAGGAAACACCATATATTTT.

V gene TRBV28 combines with J gene TRBJ1-2, with 12 bases fitting TRBD1. The J segment lost 7 bases and the V segment lost 4 bases, leaving 7 bases of the junction unmatched. Germline loops: CDR1 MDHEN, CDR2 SYDVKM. There are 15 residues in the CDR3. This chain's CDR3 is CASSSAGTGGIGYTF. The CDR3 DNA reads TGTGCCAGCAGTTCCGCCGGGACAGGGGGCATTGGCTACACCTTC.

J is TRBJ2-2 and V is TRBV19, with D tentatively TRBD2 (6 bases). The CDR3 is 16 residues long. The V and J ends lost 5 bases and 5 bases respectively, with 18 bases between them. Per the germline V gene, CDR1 is LNHDA and CDR2 is SQIVND (reference sequence). CDR3 in amino acids: CASSGGTPFGTGELFF. DNA of the CDR3: TGTGCCAGTAGTGGGGGGACTCCTTTTGGGACCGGGGAGCTGTTTTTT.

The chain carries TRBV6-5 and TRBJ2-7; D may be TRBD2 (6 bases). The CDR3 runs to 15 residues. Deletions cut 6 bases from V and 0 bases from J, with 15 bases between. Germline CDR1 is MNHEY and CDR2 is SVGAGI. The DNA of the CDR3 is TGTGCCAGCAGCCCCTCCGCGGGGCACTCCTACGAGCAGTACGTC. Protein: CASSPSAGHSYEQYV.

The chain is built from TRBV29-1 and TRBJ1-2, with unresolved D. The CDR3 extends over 18 amino acids. The germline gives CDR1 SQVTM, CDR2 ANQGSEA. Trimming cost V 0 bases and J 4 bases, with 24 bases left between them. CDR3: CSVEDSAWSPHPSYGYTF. For the CDR3, the DNA is TGCAGCGTTGAAGATTCGGCCTGGAGCCCGCACCCCTCCTATGGCTACACCTTC.

This clone was observed a few times. The chain uses TRBV18 and TRBJ1-5; 9 bases are a match to TRBD1. The V segment lost 0 bases and the J segment 3 bases; nucleotides outside the gene matches: 3. The germline V gene encodes CDR1 KGHSH and CDR2 LQKENI. The CDR3 is made up of 16 amino acids. The CDR3 loop reads CASSPPTGGVNQPQHF. CDR3 DNA sequence: TGTGCCAGCTCACCACCAACAGGGGGCGTCAATCAGCCCCAGCATTTT.

In this sample, this clone turned up a few times. The V call is TRBV9, the J call TRBJ2-1, with D tentatively TRBD2 (5 bases). The CDR3 is 12 amino acids. Germline V gene sequence: CDR1 SGDLS, CDR2 YYNGEE. The V end lost 4 bases, the J end lost 7 bases, and 9 bases lay between the germline ends. The CDR3 is CASSPGGNEQFF. The CDR3 nucleotides read TGTGCCAGCAGCCCCGGCGGGAATGAGCAGTTCTTC.

The chain uses TRBV28 and TRBJ1-4, with D hard to call. Germline V gene data show CDR1 as MDHEN and CDR2 as SYDVKM. V lost 11 bases, J lost 2 bases, and 12 bases lay in between. This CDR3 is built from 13 residues. The DNA for the CDR3 is TGTGCCGCTACAAGGGAGACTAATGAAAAACTGTTTTTT. It encodes CAATRETNEKLFF.

This clone was seen a few times. This sample includes further DNA sequences coding for the same CDR3. V and J are TRBV19 and TRBJ1-2; D not resolved. This CDR3 contains 13 residues. Germline CDR1 reads LNHDA; CDR2 reads SQIVND (reference sequence). Trimming took off 3 bases at V and 2 bases at J, with 7 bases between the two ends. CDR3 region: CASSIRGNYGYTF. In DNA, the CDR3 is TGTGCCAGTAGTATCCGGGGAAACTATGGCTACACCTTC.